Detailed here is one T cell receptor beta chain. Single viable CD3+CD4+CD8-CD45RO+ cells were sorted as the memory CD4+ T cells. The germline V gene has CDR1 GTSNPN and CDR2 SVGIG (reference sequence). CDR3 size: 11 residues. Between the trimmed V and J ends, which lost 7 bases and 4 bases, there was a span of 11 bases. This sample is drawn from a study of memory CD4+ T cells and cytomegalovirus serostatus. Libraries were prepared by immunoSEQ multiplex PCR; TCRdb keeps only in-frame clonotypes and omits some of them. The repertoire holds nearly 60,000 clones, with roughly 81% as singletons. This chain joins TRBV30 and TRBJ2-7; D unclear. Sequencing was carried out using memory CD4+ T cells from blood. The clonotype originates from an adult in good health and CMV-seronegative. CDR3 sequence: CASKYLYEQYF. CDR3 nucleotides: TGTGCCTCCAAATACTTATACGAGCAGTACTTC.